The rows below give T cell receptor beta chains drawn from one sample of a study of shared clonotypes between healthy human individuals. Generated by immunoSEQ multiplex PCR, the TCRdb table keeps only in-frame clones and is missing some. The sample holds about 460,000 clones; around 77% are singletons and the top ten take about 11%. The specimen sequenced was PBMCs. The receptors were gathered from a woman in her thirties or forties in good health. Some clones in this sample may be carry-over from other donors' samples. Both conserved end residues are part of each CDR3. A D gene is named only where the DNA matches it firmly. Only some rows state a clone size, as once, few, many or a class for expanded clones.

TRBD2,TRBV5-1,.,TRBJ2-2,TGCGCCAGCAGCCGATTGACTAGCCGTCAAGACGGGGAGCTGTTTTTT,CASSRLTSRQDGELFF
.,TRBV28,.,TRBJ2-6,TGTGCCAGCAGGGCCGGGACCGCGAAAGCTGGGGCCAACGTCCTGACTTTC,CASRAGTAKAGANVLTF
TRBD1,TRBV28,.,TRBJ1-1,TGTGCCAGCAGTAACAGGGGGCCGGACACTGAAGCTTTCTTT,CASSNRGPDTEAFF
.,TRBV21-1,.,TRBJ2-7,TGTGCCAGCAGCACTAGCGGGGCCGAGCAGTACTTC,CASSTSGAEQYF
.,TRBV20-1,.,TRBJ2-5,TGCAGTGCCAGGGGCCAAGAGACCCAGTACTTC,CSARGQETQYF
.,TRBV5-1,.,TRBJ2-2,TGCGCCAGCAACCCAACGGGGAACACCGGGGAGCTGTTTTTT,CASNPTGNTGELFF
TRBD1,TRBV19,.,TRBJ2-7,TGTGCCAGTAGTCTATCGGGACAGGCGTACAGCGAGCAGTACTTC,CASSLSGQAYSEQYF
TRBD1,TRBV19,.,TRBJ2-2,TGTGCCAGTAACCCCCGCCGGGGACAGGGGGCTACCGGGGAGCTGTTTTTT,CASNPRRGQGATGELFF
.,TRBV29-1,.,TRBJ1-2,TGCAGCGTTGGGCTGACGTATGGCTACACCTTC,CSVGLTYGYTF
TRBD1,TRBV6-1,.,TRBJ2-4,TGTGCCAGCAGAAAACAGGGGTCGGAAAACATTCAGTACTTC,CASRKQGSENIQYF
TRBD1,TRBV18,.,TRBJ2-7,TGTGCCAGCTCACCCTCTGACAGGGGGCGGGAGCAGTACTTC,CASSPSDRGREQYF
.,TRBV6-1,many,TRBJ1-1,TGTGCCAGCAGCGCAGGGAAGAACACTGAAGCTTTCTTT,CASSAGKNTEAFF
.,TRBV27,once,TRBJ2-5,TGTGCCAGCAGTCCTAGTCTCACAGGGCAAGAGACCCAGTACTTC,CASSPSLTGQETQYF
.,TRBV12-1,few,TRBJ1-2,TGTGCCAGCAGCTTTGACACCTGGGGACTCTATGGCTACACCTTC,CASSFDTWGLYGYTF
.,TRBV11-2,.,TRBJ1-5,TGTGCCAGCAGCTTACAAGGGAGTCAGCCCCAGCATTTT,CASSLQGSQPQHF
.,TRBV28,.,TRBJ2-2,TGTGCCAGCAGTTTAAGGCAGACGAACACCGGGGAGCTGTTTTTT,CASSLRQTNTGELFF
TRBD2,TRBV7-9,.,TRBJ2-7,TGTGCCAGCAGCTTAGGGGGACTAGCGGGACACGAGCAGTACTTC,CASSLGGLAGHEQYF
TRBD1,TRBV10-3,.,TRBJ2-1,TGTGCCATCACCCAGGGACAGGTGAGCTCCTACAATGAGCAGTTCTTC,CAITQGQVSSYNEQFF
.,TRBV5-8,.,TRBJ2-7,TGTGCCAGCACCGATCGACTACTACTTACCTACGAGCAGTACTTC,CASTDRLLLTYEQYF
.,TRBV10-1,.,TRBJ2-5,TGCGCCAGCAGTGACCCCGAGGGGGGTAGAGAGACCCAGTACTTC,CASSDPEGGRETQYF
.,TRBV5-1,.,TRBJ1-1,TGCGCCAGCAGCTTGGAAGGGAACACTGAAGCTTTCTTT,CASSLEGNTEAFF
.,TRBV27,.,TRBJ2-7,TGTGCCAGCGGTTTAAACCGCAACGAGCAGTACTTC,CASGLNRNEQYF
TRBD2,TRBV11-2,many,TRBJ2-7,TGTGCCAGCAGCTGGGGGACTAGCGGGGCGGGAGAGCAGTACTTC,CASSWGTSGAGEQYF
.,TRBV7-2,.,TRBJ2-1,TGTGCCAGCAGCTTCGTCTTGCTAGCGGAGCAGTTCTTC,CASSFVLLAEQFF
.,TRBV7-2,.,TRBJ2-5,TGTGCCAGCAGCCCTCGTGATCAAGAGACCCAGTACTTC,CASSPRDQETQYF
.,TRBV10-3,.,TRBJ1-1,TGTGCCGTCCGACCGGACCCGGGCGGCACTGAAGCTTTCTTT,CAVRPDPGGTEAFF
.,TRBV27,.,TRBJ2-7,TGTGCCAGCAGTTTAAGTCTCTCCTACGAGCAGTACTTC,CASSLSLSYEQYF
TRBD1,TRBV4-2,.,TRBJ2-1,TGTGCCAGCAGCCGGGAGGGACAGGGGACGGAATCCTACAATGAGCAGTTCTTC,CASSREGQGTESYNEQFF
.,TRBV7-3,.,TRBJ1-5,TGTGCCAGCAGCTTATTTAAGTATAAAAACAGCAATCAGCCCCAGCATTTT,CASSLFKYKNSNQPQHF
TRBD2,TRBV7-6,once,TRBJ2-3,TGTGCCAGCAGCAAAAGAGCGGGACCCACAGATACGCAGTATTTT,CASSKRAGPTDTQYF
TRBD2,TRBV9,.,TRBJ2-1,TGTGCCAGCAGCGTAGGAGTAGGTACTAGCGGGAGGGATGAGCAGTTCTTC,CASSVGVGTSGRDEQFF
.,TRBV30,.,TRBJ1-5,TGTGCCTGGAGTTTGGATCTGAATCAGCCCCAGCATTTT,CAWSLDLNQPQHF
TRBD2,TRBV29-1,.,TRBJ2-7,TGCAGCGCAGACCAAGCGGGGACTCTCGAGCAGTACTTC,CSADQAGTLEQYF
.,TRBV19,once,TRBJ1-2,TGTGCCAGTAGTCAGTCGGGGATTGCTAACTATGGCTACACCTTC,CASSQSGIANYGYTF
.,TRBV4-2,.,TRBJ2-7,TGTGCCAGCAGCCAAGACCTCAGCCTTGAGCAGTACTTC,CASSQDLSLEQYF
.,TRBV4-1,.,TRBJ1-1,TGCGCCAGCAGCCAAGAGAATGGGAGTGAAGCTTTCTTT,CASSQENGSEAFF
.,TRBV30,.,TRBJ2-3,TGTGCCTGGAGTGTACAGTCGGGTACGCAGTATTTT,CAWSVQSGTQYF
.,TRBV29-1,.,TRBJ2-3,TGCAGCGTTGAAGATTCCGGAGGGGGTACGCAGTATTTT,CSVEDSGGGTQYF
TRBD2,TRBV5-6,once,TRBJ2-3,TGTGCCAGCAGCTTGTTAGCGGGAGGTACAGATACGCAGTATTTT,CASSLLAGGTDTQYF
TRBD1,TRBV6-4,.,TRBJ2-2,TGTGCCAGCAGTGACGACAGGGACACCGGGGAGCTGTTTTTT,CASSDDRDTGELFF
TRBD2,TRBV25-1,.,TRBJ2-3,TGTGCCAGCAGTGAATCCCTGCTAGCGGGAGTGGCGGATACGCAGTATTTT,CASSESLLAGVADTQYF
.,TRBV29-1,few,TRBJ1-2,TGCAGCGTTGATATTGGTGGCTACACCTTC,CSVDIGGYTF
TRBD1,TRBV19,.,TRBJ1-2,TGTGCCAGTAGTATTGACAGGGGGAATGGCTACACCTTC,CASSIDRGNGYTF
TRBD1,TRBV5-1,once,TRBJ2-7,TGCGCCAGCAGCCGGGACAGCCCCCGAAACGAGCAGTACTTC,CASSRDSPRNEQYF
.,TRBV7-2,.,TRBJ2-7,TGTGCCAGCAGCTTAAACCAGGGCCCCTACGAGCAGTACTTC,CASSLNQGPYEQYF
TRBD1,TRBV29-1,once,TRBJ1-1,TGCAGCGTCCAGGGGGGGGACACTGAAGCTTTCTTT,CSVQGGDTEAFF
.,TRBV5-1,once,TRBJ1-4,TGCGCCAGCAGCTTGGAAGGGCGGGGAGTAAAACTGTTTTTT,CASSLEGRGVKLFF
.,TRBV19,.,TRBJ2-2,TGTGCCTCCCAGGGGGGGAGGGGAACGAACACCGGGGAGCTGTTTTTT,CASQGGRGTNTGELFF
.,TRBV29-1,many,TRBJ2-7,TGCAGCGTTGAGGGCTCCTACGAGCAGTACTTC,CSVEGSYEQYF
TRBD2,TRBV11-2,.,TRBJ2-7,TGTGCCAGCAGCTTAGCACTAGCGGGACCCTACGAGCAGTACTTC,CASSLALAGPYEQYF
.,TRBV19,.,TRBJ2-7,TGTGCCAGTAGGGACCAGGGCTACGAGCAGTACTTC,CASRDQGYEQYF
.,TRBV18,.,TRBJ2-6,TGTGCCAGCTCAGCCTCCGTGTCTGGGGCCAACGTCCTGACTTTC,CASSASVSGANVLTF
.,TRBV5-1,.,TRBJ1-1,TGCGCCAGCAGCTTGGCCAAGGATGGGGGAACTGAAGCTTTCTTT,CASSLAKDGGTEAFF
TRBD2,TRBV27,.,TRBJ2-7,TGTGCCAGCAGACAAGCGGGAGGTTACGAGCAGTACTTC,CASRQAGGYEQYF
.,TRBV5-1,.,TRBJ2-7,TGCGCCAGCAGCTGGGCAGGAGAAGAGCAGTACTTC,CASSWAGEEQYF
.,TRBV5-1,.,TRBJ2-1,TGCGCCAGCAGCTTGGCCGGGCAGGCTAATGAGCAGTTCTTC,CASSLAGQANEQFF
.,TRBV30,.,TRBJ2-1,TGTGCCTGGAGTCCGGGGGAGGAGGGGATCAATGAGCAGTTCTTC,CAWSPGEEGINEQFF
TRBD1,TRBV27,.,TRBJ2-7,TGTGCCAGCAGTTTCACAGGGGGGTGGTCCTACGAGCAGTACTTC,CASSFTGGWSYEQYF